This record looks at one TCR beta chain sequence and its context. The source of the sample is a study of blood T cell repertoires in COVID-19. As for the study in general: Researchers got acute and convalescent COVID-19 samples from the United States, Italy and Spain. PBMCs, B-cell-depleted T cells, or T cells provided the cDNA or gDNA that made up the material.

Under the authors' procedure: Reference gene primer amplification gave estimated nucleated cell counts. TCRdb's table, derived via immunoSEQ multiplex PCR, lists solely in-frame clones and lacks some. V, J and clone size reflect that table, while D and trimming were determined from the DNA. The sample comprises 60,000 to 80,000 clones, roughly 84% of which are singletons, and 8.5% to 10% rests with the top ten. V gave up 4 bases and J gave up 5 bases; unmatched junction bases: 5. Germline V gives CDR1 LGHDT, CDR2 YNNKEL (reference sequence). This CDR3 is built from 15 residues. This sequence originates from a middle-aged man with active COVID-19. The chain couples TRBV3-1 (or the pseudogene TRBV3-2) to TRBJ2-7, with 13 nucleotides matching TRBD2. Material for sequencing was peripheral blood. The chain's CDR3 is CASSRRLAGGHEQYF. The DNA for the CDR3 is TGTGCCAGCAGCCGACGACTAGCGGGAGGTCACGAGCAGTACTTC.